This T cell receptor beta chain stems from a study of T-cell reconstitution after alpha-beta-depleted transplantation in children. A TCRbeta library incorporating unique molecular identifiers was prepared. Using its own MiXCR run on the PCR reads, TCRdb lists one record per CDR3 protein. This table holds roughly 400,000 distinct CDR3 sequences, 43% found once. The CDR3 length is 15 residues. The ends lost 5 bases at V and 1 base at J; junction bases unmatched: 4. Germline assignment: CDR1 SEHNR and CDR2 FQNEAQ (reference sequence). This clonotype was counted only a few times. Antigen unknown. Study outcomes and limitations: In patients about two months after transplant, alpha-beta T cells reportedly arose from several hundred expanded graft clones. T-cell numbers and diversity one year post-transplant derived largely from freshly generated T cells.

The chain links TRBV7-9 to TRBJ2-4; 8 bases map to TRBD1. This TCR was recovered from a girl aged 2 to 10 with aplastic anemia, due to receive a stem cell transplant. The sequencing used PBMCs, collected before TCRalphabeta/CD19-depleted stem cell transplant. In DNA form, the CDR3 reads TGTGCCAGCAGCCTACAGGGGGTTGCCAAAAACATTCAGTACTTC. Protein sequence: CASSLQGVAKNIQYF.